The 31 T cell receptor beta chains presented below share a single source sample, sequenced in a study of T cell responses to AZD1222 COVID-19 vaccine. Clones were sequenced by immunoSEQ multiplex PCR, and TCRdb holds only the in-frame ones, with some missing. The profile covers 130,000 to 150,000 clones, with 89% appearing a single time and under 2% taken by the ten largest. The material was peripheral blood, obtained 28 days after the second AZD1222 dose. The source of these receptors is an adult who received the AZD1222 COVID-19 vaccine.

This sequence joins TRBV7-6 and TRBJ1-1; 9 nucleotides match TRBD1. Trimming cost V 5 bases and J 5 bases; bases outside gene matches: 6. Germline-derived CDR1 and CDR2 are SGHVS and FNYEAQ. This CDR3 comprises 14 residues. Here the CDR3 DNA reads TGTGCCAGCAGCCGGGGACAGGGCCAAACTGAAGCTTTCTTT. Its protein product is CASSRGQGQTEAFF.

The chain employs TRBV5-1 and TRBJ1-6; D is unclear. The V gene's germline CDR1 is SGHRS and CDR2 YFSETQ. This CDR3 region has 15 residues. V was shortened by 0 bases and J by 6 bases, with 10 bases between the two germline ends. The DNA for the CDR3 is TGCGCCAGCAGCTTGGGTGGAATGTTTAATTCACCCCTCCACTTT. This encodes CASSLGGMFNSPLHF.

For the CDR3, the DNA is TGTGCCAGTAGTATCGGGCAGGTTATCGGTACGCAGTATTTT. Encoded protein: CASSIGQVIGTQYF. The V gene is TRBV19, the J gene TRBJ2-3; D not resolved. The germline V gene encodes CDR1 LNHDA and CDR2 SQIVND (reference sequence). This CDR3 has 14 residues. V lost 3 bases, J lost 8 bases, and 15 bases lay in between.

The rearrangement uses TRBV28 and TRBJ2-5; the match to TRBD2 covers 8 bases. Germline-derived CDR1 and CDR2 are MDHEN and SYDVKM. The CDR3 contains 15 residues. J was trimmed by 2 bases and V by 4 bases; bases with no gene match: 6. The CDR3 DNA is TGTGCCAGCAGTTCCCCCGGACTAGCTCAAGAGACCCAGTACTTC. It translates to CASSSPGLAQETQYF.

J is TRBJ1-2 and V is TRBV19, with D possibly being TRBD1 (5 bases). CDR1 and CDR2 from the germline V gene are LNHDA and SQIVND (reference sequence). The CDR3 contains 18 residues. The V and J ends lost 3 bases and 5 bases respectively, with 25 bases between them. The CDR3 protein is CASSMKAAGRFLLYGYTF. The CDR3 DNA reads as TGTGCCAGTAGTATGAAGGCGGCAGGGAGGTTCCTCTTGTATGGCTACACCTTC.

The CDR3 loop reads CASSGQINQPQHF. CDR3 sequence (DNA): TGTGCCAGTAGTGGCCAGATAAATCAGCCCCAGCATTTT. The chain has TRBV19 and TRBJ1-5, with D unresolved. V lost 5 bases and J 4 bases, leaving 9 bases between the germline ends. This CDR3 is built from 13 residues. Germline CDR1 LNHDA, CDR2 SQIVND (reference sequence).

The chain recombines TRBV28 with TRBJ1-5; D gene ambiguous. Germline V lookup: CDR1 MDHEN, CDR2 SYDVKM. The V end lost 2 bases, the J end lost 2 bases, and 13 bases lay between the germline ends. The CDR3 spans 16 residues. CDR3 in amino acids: CASSLRWVAGNQPQHF. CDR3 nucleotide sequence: TGTGCCAGCAGTTTAAGGTGGGTAGCCGGCAATCAGCCCCAGCATTTT.

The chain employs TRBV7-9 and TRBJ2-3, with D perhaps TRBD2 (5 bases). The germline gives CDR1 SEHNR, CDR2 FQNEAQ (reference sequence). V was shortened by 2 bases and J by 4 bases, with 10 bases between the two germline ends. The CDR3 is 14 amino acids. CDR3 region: CASSLLRGADTQYF. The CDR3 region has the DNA TGTGCCAGCAGCTTATTACGGGGTGCAGATACGCAGTATTTT.

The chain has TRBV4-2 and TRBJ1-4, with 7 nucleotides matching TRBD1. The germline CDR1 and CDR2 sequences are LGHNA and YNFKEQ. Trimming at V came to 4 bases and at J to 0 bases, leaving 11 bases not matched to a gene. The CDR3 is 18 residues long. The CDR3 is CASSLSGQLIATNEKLFF. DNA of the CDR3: TGTGCCAGCAGCCTTTCGGGACAGCTGATTGCAACTAATGAAAAACTGTTTTTT.

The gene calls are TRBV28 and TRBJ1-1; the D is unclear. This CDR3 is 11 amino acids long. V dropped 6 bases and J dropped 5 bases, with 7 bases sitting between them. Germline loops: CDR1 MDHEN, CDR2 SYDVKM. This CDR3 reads CASSWGTEAFF. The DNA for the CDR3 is TGTGCCAGCAGCTGGGGAACTGAAGCTTTCTTT.

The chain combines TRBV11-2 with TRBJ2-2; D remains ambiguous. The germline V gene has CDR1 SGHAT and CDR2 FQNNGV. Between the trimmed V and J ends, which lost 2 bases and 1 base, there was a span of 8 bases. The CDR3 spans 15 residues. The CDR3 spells CASSLSDKNTGELFF. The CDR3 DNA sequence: TGTGCCAGCAGCTTATCTGACAAGAACACCGGGGAGCTGTTTTTT.

For the CDR3, the DNA is TGTGCCAGCAGTTACTCGACAGCCGGGGAGCTGTTTTTT. Amino acids: CASSYSTAGELFF. The rearrangement joins TRBV6-5 to TRBJ2-2; tentative D call: TRBD1 (5 bases). The V and J ends lost 0 bases and 6 bases respectively, with 5 bases between them. Germline V lookup: CDR1 MNHEY, CDR2 SVGAGI. The CDR3 runs 13 residues.

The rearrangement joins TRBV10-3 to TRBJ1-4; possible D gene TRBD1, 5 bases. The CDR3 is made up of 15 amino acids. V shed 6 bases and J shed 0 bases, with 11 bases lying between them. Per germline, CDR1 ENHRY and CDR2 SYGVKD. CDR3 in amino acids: CAIRGTEPTNEKLFF. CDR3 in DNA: TGTGCCATCAGGGGGACGGAGCCAACTAATGAAAAACTGTTTTTT.

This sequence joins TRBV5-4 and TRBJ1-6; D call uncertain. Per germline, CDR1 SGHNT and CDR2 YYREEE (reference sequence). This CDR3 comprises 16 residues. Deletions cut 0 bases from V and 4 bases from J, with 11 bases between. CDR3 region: CASSLASRSYNSPLHF. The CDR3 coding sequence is TGTGCCAGCAGCTTGGCTTCCAGGAGTTATAATTCACCCCTCCACTTT.

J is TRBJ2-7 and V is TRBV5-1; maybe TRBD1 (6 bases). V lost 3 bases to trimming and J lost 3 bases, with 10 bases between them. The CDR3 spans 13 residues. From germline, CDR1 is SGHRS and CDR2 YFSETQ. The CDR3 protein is CASSYGQLYEQYF. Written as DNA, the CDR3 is TGCGCCAGCAGCTACGGACAGCTCTACGAGCAGTACTTC.

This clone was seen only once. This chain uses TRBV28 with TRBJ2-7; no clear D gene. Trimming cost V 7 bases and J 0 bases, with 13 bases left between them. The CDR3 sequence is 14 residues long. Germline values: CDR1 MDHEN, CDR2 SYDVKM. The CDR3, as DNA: TGTGCCAGCACGATTGCCCGGAGCTCCTACGAGCAGTACTTC. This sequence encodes CASTIARSSYEQYF.

CDR3 DNA: TGTGCCAGCAGTCGTAGGGTGACATCCTCCTACAATGAGCAGTTCTTC. Protein: CASSRRVTSSYNEQFF. The chain couples TRBV7-9 to TRBJ2-1; D is unresolved. The V and J ends lost 6 bases and 0 bases respectively, with 15 bases between them. CDR3 size: 16 residues. Germline V lookup: CDR1 SEHNR, CDR2 FQNEAQ (reference sequence).

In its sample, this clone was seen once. The CDR3 bases are TGCGCCAGCAGCCAAGTATCAGGCGGTATCTACGAGCAGTACTTC. Its translation is CASSQVSGGIYEQYF. The gene calls are TRBV4-1 and TRBJ2-7; D remains ambiguous. From germline, CDR1 is MGHRA and CDR2 YSYEKL. There are 15 residues in the CDR3. V lost 1 base, J lost 3 bases, and 13 bases lay in between.

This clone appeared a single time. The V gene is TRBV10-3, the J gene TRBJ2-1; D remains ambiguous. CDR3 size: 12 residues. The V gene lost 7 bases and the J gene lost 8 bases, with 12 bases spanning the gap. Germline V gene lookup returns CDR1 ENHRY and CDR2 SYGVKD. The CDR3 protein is CAIKSVSDEQFF. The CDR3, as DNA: TGTGCCATCAAGTCGGTGAGCGATGAGCAGTTCTTC.

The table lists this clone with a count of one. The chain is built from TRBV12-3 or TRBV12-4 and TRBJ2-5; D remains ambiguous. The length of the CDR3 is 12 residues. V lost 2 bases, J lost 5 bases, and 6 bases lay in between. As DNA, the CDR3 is TGTGCCAGCAGTTTATCGCGGGAGACCCAGTACTTC. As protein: CASSLSRETQYF.

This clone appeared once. The CDR3 DNA sequence: TGTGCCAGCAGCTTAGGCCAGGCGCTACACTATGGCTACACCTTC. Amino acids: CASSLGQALHYGYTF. This chain uses TRBV7-9 with TRBJ1-2; no definite D call. V shed 1 base and J shed 3 bases, with 12 bases lying between them. This CDR3 has 15 residues. Germline V lookup: CDR1 SEHNR, CDR2 FQNEAQ (reference sequence).

The CDR3 is CASSSPGVDEQFF. The CDR3 bases are TGCGCCAGCAGCTCCCCGGGAGTCGATGAGCAGTTCTTC. The chain couples TRBV10-1 to TRBJ2-1; possibly TRBD2 for D (6 bases). The CDR3 length is 13 residues. Germline-derived CDR1 and CDR2 are WNHNN and SYGVQD (reference sequence). Trimming removed 6 bases from V and 8 bases from J, with 14 bases in between.

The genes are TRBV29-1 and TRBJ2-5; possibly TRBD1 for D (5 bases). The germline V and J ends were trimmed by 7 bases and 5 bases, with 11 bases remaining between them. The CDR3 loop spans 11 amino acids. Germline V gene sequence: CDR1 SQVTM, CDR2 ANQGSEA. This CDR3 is CSARKGETQYF. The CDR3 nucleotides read TGCAGCGCCCGAAAGGGGGAGACCCAGTACTTC.

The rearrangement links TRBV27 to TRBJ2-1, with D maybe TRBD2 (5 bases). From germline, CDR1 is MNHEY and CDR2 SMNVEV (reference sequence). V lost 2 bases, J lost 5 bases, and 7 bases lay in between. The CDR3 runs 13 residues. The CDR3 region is CASSLLADNEQFF. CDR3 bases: TGTGCCAGCAGTTTACTAGCCGACAATGAGCAGTTCTTC.

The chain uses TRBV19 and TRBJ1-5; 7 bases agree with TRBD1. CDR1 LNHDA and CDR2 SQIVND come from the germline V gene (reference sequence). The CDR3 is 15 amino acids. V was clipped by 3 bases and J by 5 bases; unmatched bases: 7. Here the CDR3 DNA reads TGTGCCAGTAGTATCCACAGGGGTGTTGATCAGCCCCAGCATTTT. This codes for CASSIHRGVDQPQHF.

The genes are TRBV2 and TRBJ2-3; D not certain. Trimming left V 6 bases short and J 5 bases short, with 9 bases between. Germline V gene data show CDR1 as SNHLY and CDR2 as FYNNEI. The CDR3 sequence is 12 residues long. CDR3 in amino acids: CASRRLEDTQYF. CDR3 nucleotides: TGTGCCAGCAGACGCCTAGAAGATACGCAGTATTTT.

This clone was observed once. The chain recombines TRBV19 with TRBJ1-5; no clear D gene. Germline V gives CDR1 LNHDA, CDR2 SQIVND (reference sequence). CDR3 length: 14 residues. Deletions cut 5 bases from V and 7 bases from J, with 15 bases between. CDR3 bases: TGTGCCAGTAGTGCGCTTGGGGTGGGACAGCCCCAGCATTTT. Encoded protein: CASSALGVGQPQHF.

The CDR3 DNA reads TGTGCCAGCAGACCGGTGGGGCGCTATGGCTACACCTTC. Amino acid sequence: CASRPVGRYGYTF. The genes are TRBV27 and TRBJ1-2; possible D gene TRBD1, 5 bases. The CDR3 length is 13 residues. V lost 6 bases, J lost 4 bases, and 12 bases lay in between. The germline CDR1 and CDR2 sequences are MNHEY and SMNVEV (reference sequence).

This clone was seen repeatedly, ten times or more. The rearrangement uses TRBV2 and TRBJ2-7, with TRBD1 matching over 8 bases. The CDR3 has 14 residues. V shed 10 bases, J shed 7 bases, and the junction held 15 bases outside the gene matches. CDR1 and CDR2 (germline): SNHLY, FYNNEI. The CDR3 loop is CATNRDRSTREQYF. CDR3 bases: TGTGCCACCAACCGGGACAGGTCTACGAGGGAGCAGTACTTC. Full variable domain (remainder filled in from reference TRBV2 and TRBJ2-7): EPEVTQTPSHQVTQMGQEVILRCVPISNHLYFYWYRQILGQKVEFLVSFYNNEISEKSEIFDDQFSVERPDGSNFTLKIRSTKLEDSAMYFCATNRDRSTREQYFGPGTRLTVT.

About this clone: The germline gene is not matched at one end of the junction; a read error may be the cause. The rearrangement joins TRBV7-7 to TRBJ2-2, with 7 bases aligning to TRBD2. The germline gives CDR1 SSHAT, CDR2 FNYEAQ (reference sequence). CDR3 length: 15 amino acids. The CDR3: CASSPRLGGAGELFF. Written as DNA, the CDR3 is TGTGCTAGCAGCCCACGCCTTGGGGGGGCCGGGGAGCTGTTTTTT.

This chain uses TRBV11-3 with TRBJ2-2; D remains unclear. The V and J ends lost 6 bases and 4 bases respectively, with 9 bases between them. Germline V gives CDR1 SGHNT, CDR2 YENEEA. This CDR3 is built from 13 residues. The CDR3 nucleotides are TGTGCCAGCAGTTCGCAGCTCACCGGGGAGCTGTTTTTT. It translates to CASSSQLTGELFF.